A few counts support the clone carrying this T cell receptor (beta chain). Each patient was aged 18 to 65 and had newly diagnosed hyperthyroidism of under 2 months' duration. Blood was sampled at initial diagnosis of hyperthyroidism, prior to onset of any ophthalmopathy symptoms. The CDR3 regions of TCR beta were amplified from RNA transcripts. During a first-round RT-PCR of the TCR CDR3, the HTBI primer set was used. TCRdb itself ran the multiplex PCR reads through MiXCR, one entry per CDR3 protein. The table shows some 400,000 distinct CDR3 sequences, with approximately 12% occurring only once. These data come from a study of T cells in Graves' hyperthyroidism and ophthalmopathy. The CDR3 runs 14 residues. Germline CDR1 WSHSY, CDR2 SAAADI. Trimming shortened V by 7 bases and J by 0 bases, and 10 bases separated the two germline ends.

Material: blood. This receptor was taken from a man younger than 40 with Graves' hyperthyroidism that later progressed to Graves' ophthalmopathy. The V and J genes are TRBV10-2 and TRBJ2-1; D not resolved. This CDR3 reads CASTGTPSYNEQFF. CDR3 coding DNA: TGCGCCAGCACCGGTACCCCCTCCTACAATGAGCAGTTCTTC.